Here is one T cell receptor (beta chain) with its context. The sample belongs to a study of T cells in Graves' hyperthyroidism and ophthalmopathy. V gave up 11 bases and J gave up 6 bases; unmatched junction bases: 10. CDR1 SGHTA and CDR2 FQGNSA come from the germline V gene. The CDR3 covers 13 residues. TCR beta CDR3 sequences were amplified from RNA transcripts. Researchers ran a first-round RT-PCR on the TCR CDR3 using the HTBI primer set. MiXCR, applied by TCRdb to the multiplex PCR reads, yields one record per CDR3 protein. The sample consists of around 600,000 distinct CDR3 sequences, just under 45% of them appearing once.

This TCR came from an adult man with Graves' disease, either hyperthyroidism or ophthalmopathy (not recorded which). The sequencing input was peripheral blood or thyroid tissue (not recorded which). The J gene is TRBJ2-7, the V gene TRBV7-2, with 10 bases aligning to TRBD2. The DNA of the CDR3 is TGTGCCTGGAGTTTACGGACTAGCGGCGAGCAGTACTTC. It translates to CAWSLRTSGEQYF.